The 5 T cell receptor beta chains below were found in one sample sequenced in a study of blood T cell repertoires in COVID-19. Clones were sequenced by immunoSEQ multiplex PCR, and TCRdb holds only the in-frame ones, with some missing. The sample includes over 200,000 clones, about 90% of them seen just once. The sample was PBMCs or T cells enriched from blood (not recorded which). These receptor sequences come from a woman aged 25 to 39 who had been exposed to COVID-19.

The CDR3 loop is CASSQDPRGSNYGYTF. The CDR3, as DNA: TGCGCCAGCAGCCAAGACCCCAGGGGCTCTAACTATGGCTACACCTTC. This rearrangement joins TRBV4-1 to TRBJ1-2; D may be TRBD1 (6 bases). Germline values: CDR1 MGHRA, CDR2 YSYEKL. CDR3 size: 16 residues. The V gene lost 0 bases and the J gene lost 0 bases, with 11 bases spanning the gap.

The rearrangement joins TRBV28 to TRBJ1-2, with D maybe TRBD1 (5 bases). This CDR3 is built from 14 residues. V dropped 5 bases and J dropped 4 bases, with 14 bases sitting between them. Germline-derived CDR1 and CDR2 are MDHEN and SYDVKM. CDR3 amino acids: CASSRDSNIYGYTF. CDR3 in DNA: TGTGCCAGCAGTAGAGACAGCAATATCTATGGCTACACCTTC.

This clone was recorded only once. The gene calls are TRBV7-9 and TRBJ2-5; TRBD2 aligns across 10 bases. V lost 3 bases, J lost 2 bases, and 6 bases stayed unmatched. CDR3 size: 16 residues. Germline loops: CDR1 SEHNR, CDR2 FQNEAQ (reference sequence). CDR3 residues: CASSFSSGSGQETQYF. CDR3 nucleotide sequence: TGTGCCAGCAGCTTCTCTAGCGGGAGTGGTCAAGAGACCCAGTACTTC.

This chain uses TRBV12-3 or TRBV12-4 with TRBJ1-2; TRBD1 agrees at 8 bases. J was trimmed by 3 bases and V by 5 bases; bases with no gene match: 2. CDR3 size: 13 residues. CDR3 DNA sequence: TGTGCCAGCAGTCTGACAGGGGACTATGGCTACACCTTC. Translated, it gives CASSLTGDYGYTF.

The V gene is TRBV2, the J gene TRBJ1-5, with a weak D call TRBD1 (5 bases). V shed 6 bases and J shed 0 bases, with 18 bases lying between them. CDR1 and CDR2 (germline): SNHLY, FYNNEI. This CDR3 is built from 17 residues. CDR3 sequence reads: CASRRGSGGYSNQPQHF. The DNA of the CDR3 is TGTGCCAGCAGACGCGGATCGGGGGGTTATAGCAATCAGCCCCAGCATTTT.